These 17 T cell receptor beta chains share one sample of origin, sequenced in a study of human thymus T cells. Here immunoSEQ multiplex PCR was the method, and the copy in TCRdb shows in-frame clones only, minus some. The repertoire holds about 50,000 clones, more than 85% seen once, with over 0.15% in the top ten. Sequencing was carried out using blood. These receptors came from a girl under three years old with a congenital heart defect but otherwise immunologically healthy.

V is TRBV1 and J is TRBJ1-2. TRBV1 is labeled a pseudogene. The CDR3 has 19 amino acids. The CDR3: CTSSQDGAADRGSHYGYTF. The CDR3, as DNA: TGCACCAGCAGCCAAGATGGGGCAGCGGACCGAGGTTCCCACTATGGCTACACCTTC.

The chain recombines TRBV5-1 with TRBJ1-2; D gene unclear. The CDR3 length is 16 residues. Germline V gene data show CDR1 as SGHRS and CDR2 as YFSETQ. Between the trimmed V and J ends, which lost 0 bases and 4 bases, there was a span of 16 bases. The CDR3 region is CASSLGGLSTVYGYTF. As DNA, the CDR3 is TGCGCCAGCAGCTTGGGGGGTCTGAGTACCGTCTATGGCTACACCTTC.

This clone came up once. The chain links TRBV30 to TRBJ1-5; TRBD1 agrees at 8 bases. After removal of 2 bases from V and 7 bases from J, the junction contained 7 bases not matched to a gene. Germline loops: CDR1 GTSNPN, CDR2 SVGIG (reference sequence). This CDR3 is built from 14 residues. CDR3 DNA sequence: TGTGCCTGGAGTCGCGACAGGGGAATGCAGCCCCAGCATTTT. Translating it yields CAWSRDRGMQPQHF.

The chain's CDR3 is CAISERILLGSGQGVMNTEAFF. The DNA of the CDR3 is TGTGCCATCAGTGAAAGGATTTTATTGGGGTCGGGACAGGGCGTCATGAACACTGAAGCTTTCTTT. The chain recombines TRBV10-3 with TRBJ1-1; 9 nucleotides match TRBD1. V was clipped by 3 bases and J by 0 bases; unmatched bases: 23. Germline loops: CDR1 ENHRY, CDR2 SYGVKD. This CDR3 is 22 amino acids long.

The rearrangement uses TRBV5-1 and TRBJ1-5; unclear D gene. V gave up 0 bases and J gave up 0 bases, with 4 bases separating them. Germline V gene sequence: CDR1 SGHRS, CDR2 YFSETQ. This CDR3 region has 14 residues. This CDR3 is CASSLDGSNQPQHF. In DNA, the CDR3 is TGCGCCAGCAGCTTGGACGGTAGCAATCAGCCCCAGCATTTT.

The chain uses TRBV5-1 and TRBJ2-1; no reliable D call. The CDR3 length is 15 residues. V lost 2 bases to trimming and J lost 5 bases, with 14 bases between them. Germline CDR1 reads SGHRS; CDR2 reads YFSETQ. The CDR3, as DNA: TGCGCCAGCAGCTTCCTGCGGACCGCTGACAATGAGCAGTTCTTC. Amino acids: CASSFLRTADNEQFF.

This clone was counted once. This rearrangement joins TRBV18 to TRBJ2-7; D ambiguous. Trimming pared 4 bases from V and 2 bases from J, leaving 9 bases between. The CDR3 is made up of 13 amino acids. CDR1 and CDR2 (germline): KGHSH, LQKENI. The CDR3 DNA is TGTGCCAGCTCACTGACACGCACCTACGAGCAGTACTTC. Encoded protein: CASSLTRTYEQYF.

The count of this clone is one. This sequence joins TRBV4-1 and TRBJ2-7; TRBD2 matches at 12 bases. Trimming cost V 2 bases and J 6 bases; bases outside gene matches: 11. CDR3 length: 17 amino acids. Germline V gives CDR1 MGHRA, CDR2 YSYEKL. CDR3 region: CASSQFTGLAGKSEQYF. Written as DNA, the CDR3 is TGCGCCAGCAGCCAATTCACAGGACTAGCGGGAAAGTCCGAGCAGTACTTC.

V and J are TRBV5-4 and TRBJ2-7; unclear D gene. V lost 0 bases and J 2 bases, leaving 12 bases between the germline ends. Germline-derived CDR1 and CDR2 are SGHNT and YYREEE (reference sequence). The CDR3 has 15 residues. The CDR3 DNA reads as TGTGCCAGCAGCTTGGGCCGGTACAAAACCTACGAGCAGTACTTC. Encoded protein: CASSLGRYKTYEQYF.

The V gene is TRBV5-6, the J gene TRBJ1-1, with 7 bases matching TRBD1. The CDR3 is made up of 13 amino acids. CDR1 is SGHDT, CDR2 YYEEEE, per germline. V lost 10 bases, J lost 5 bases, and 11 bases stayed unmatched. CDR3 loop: CALKGGQGTEAFF. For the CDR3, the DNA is TGTGCCCTTAAAGGGGGCCAAGGGACTGAAGCTTTCTTT.

CDR3 region: CSGRDTQETQYF. CDR3 nucleotides: TGCAGCGGCCGGGACACTCAAGAGACCCAGTACTTC. V usage is TRBV29-1 and J usage is TRBJ2-5, with D possibly matching TRBD1 (6 bases). V was shortened by 7 bases and J by 2 bases, with 11 bases between the two germline ends. Germline assignment: CDR1 SQVTM and CDR2 ANQGSEA. CDR3 length: 12 residues.

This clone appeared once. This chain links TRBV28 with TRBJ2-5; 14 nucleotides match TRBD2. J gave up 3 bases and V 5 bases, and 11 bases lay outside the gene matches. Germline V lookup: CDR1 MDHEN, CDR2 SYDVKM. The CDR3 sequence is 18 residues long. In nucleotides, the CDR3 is TGTGCCAGCAGTCCCCTGGGACTAGCGGGAGAGCGAAAAGAGACCCAGTACTTC. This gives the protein CASSPLGLAGERKETQYF.

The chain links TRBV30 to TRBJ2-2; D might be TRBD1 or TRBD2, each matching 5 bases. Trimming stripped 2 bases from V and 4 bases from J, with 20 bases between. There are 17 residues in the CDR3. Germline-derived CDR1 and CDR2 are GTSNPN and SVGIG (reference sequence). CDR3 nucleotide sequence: TGTGCCTGGAGTTCTCCTGGGGGTCCGCGAGGCACCGGGGAGCTGTTTTTT. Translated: CAWSSPGGPRGTGELFF.

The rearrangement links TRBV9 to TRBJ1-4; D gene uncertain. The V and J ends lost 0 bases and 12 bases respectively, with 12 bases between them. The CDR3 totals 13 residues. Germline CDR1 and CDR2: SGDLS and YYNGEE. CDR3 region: CASSVVEGGELFF. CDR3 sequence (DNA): TGTGCCAGCAGCGTAGTCGAGGGTGGGGAACTGTTTTTT.

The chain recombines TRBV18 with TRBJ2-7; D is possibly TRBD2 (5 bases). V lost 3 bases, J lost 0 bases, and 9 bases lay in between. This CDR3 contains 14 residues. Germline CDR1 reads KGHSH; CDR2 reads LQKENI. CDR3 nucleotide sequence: TGTGCCAGCTCACCCGGGGTTCCCTCCTACGAGCAGTACTTC. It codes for CASSPGVPSYEQYF.

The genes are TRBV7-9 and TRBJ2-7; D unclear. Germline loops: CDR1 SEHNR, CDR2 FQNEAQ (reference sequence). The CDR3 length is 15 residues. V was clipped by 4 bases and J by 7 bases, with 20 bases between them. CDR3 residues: CASSSVRVFEEEQYF. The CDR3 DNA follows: TGTGCCAGCAGCTCCGTCCGGGTCTTCGAGGAGGAGCAGTACTTC.

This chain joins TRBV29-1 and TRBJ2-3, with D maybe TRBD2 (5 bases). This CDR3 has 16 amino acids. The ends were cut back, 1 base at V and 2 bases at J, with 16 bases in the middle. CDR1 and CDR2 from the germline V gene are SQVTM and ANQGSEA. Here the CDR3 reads CSVEAWTGPVTDTQYF. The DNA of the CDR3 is TGCAGCGTTGAAGCTTGGACTGGACCTGTCACAGATACGCAGTATTTT.